This T cell receptor beta chain appears in the sequencing data of a study of blood T cell repertoires in COVID-19. This CDR3 comprises 17 residues. With 5 bases removed from V and 0 bases from J, the gap between germline ends came to 14 bases. Germline assignment: CDR1 MNHNY and CDR2 SVGAGI (reference sequence). Sequencing used immunoSEQ multiplex PCR; TCRdb keeps in-frame clones, though not all of them. The sample has roughly 240,000 clones; approximately 85% are singletons. Enrollment of patients from Seattle took place during active infection, with longitudinal follow-up. The receptor was isolated from a man in his fifties with COVID-19, enrolled during active disease. The rearrangement links TRBV6-6 to TRBJ1-6; maybe TRBD1 (6 bases). The material sequenced was peripheral blood. The CDR3 region has the DNA TGTGCCAGCAGTCCCCGGCAGGGGAGCTCCTATAATTCACCCCTCCACTTT. Amino acids: CASSPRQGSSYNSPLHF.